These 9 T cell receptor beta chains were sequenced from one sample in a study of high-grade serous ovarian cancer treatment subgroups. Repertoires were generated with immunoSEQ multiplex PCR, while TCRdb's copy carries only in-frame clones and drops some. The sample has 8,000 or so clones, more than 75% seen once. Tumor samples were taken before definitive surgery or chemotherapy. The sequenced sample consisted of tumor tissue. The receptor source for this set is a human donor with high-grade serous ovarian cancer.

V gene TRBV7-6 combines with J gene TRBJ1-2; tentatively, D is TRBD1 (5 bases). Between the trimmed V and J ends, which lost 1 base and 0 bases, there was a span of 12 bases. There are 16 residues in the CDR3. Germline V gene data show CDR1 as SGHVS and CDR2 as FNYEAQ. CDR3 DNA: TGTGCCAGCAGCTTAGACGGGGGGGTAGCTAACTATGGCTACACCTTC. This sequence encodes CASSLDGGVANYGYTF.

This chain uses TRBV7-6 with TRBJ2-1; no clear D gene. In germline, CDR1 is SGHVS, CDR2 FNYEAQ. The CDR3 has 14 residues. V was shortened by 3 bases and J by 3 bases, with 9 bases between the two germline ends. The CDR3 protein is CASSLNNNYNEQFF. CDR3 in DNA: TGTGCCAGCAGCTTGAACAACAACTACAATGAGCAGTTCTTC.

The rearrangement uses TRBV6-5 and TRBJ1-2, with no clear D. Looked up from germline, CDR1 is MNHEY and CDR2 is SVGAGI. This CDR3 has 14 residues. V gave up 8 bases and J gave up 0 bases, with 13 bases separating them. The CDR3 loop reads CASSPGDSNYGYTF. The CDR3 region has the DNA TGTGCCAGCTCTCCAGGCGACTCTAACTATGGCTACACCTTC.

V usage is TRBV2 and J usage is TRBJ2-7, with D possibly being TRBD1 (6 bases). Trimming cost V 3 bases and J 2 bases, with 11 bases left between them. This CDR3 spans 14 amino acids. CDR1 is SNHLY, CDR2 FYNNEI, per germline. The DNA of the CDR3 is TGTGCCAGCAGTGACCCCCACAGGGCCTACGAGCAGTACTTC. This codes for CASSDPHRAYEQYF.

The rearrangement links TRBV7-1 to TRBJ1-6; 8 bases map to TRBD1. Being an ORF, TRBV7-1 has a function that is uncertain. V shed 4 bases, J shed 5 bases, and the junction held 7 bases outside the gene matches. The CDR3 consists of 16 residues. CDR3 region: CASSLDRVTNNSPLHF. CDR3 nucleotide sequence: TGTGCCAGCAGCTTGGACAGGGTTACGAATAATTCACCCCTCCACTTT.

This chain links TRBV27 with TRBJ2-1; D is uncertain. Trimming cost V 7 bases and J 0 bases, with 13 bases left between them. The CDR3 sequence is 15 residues long. Germline-derived CDR1 and CDR2 are MNHEY and SMNVEV (reference sequence). CDR3 DNA: TGTGCCAGCAACCGTGGGGATAGCTCCTACAATGAGCAGTTCTTC. It specifies CASNRGDSSYNEQFF.

The rearrangement links TRBV7-8 to TRBJ2-7, with D perhaps matching TRBD1 (5 bases). V shed 2 bases and J shed 4 bases, with 15 bases lying between them. Germline values: CDR1 SGHVS, CDR2 FQNEAQ. This CDR3 is built from 15 residues. CDR3: CASSLYGGRAYEQYF. Written as DNA, the CDR3 is TGTGCCAGCAGCTTATATGGCGGCAGGGCATACGAGCAGTACTTC. Based on the CDR3 plus reference TRBV7-8 and TRBJ2-7, the full variable domain is GAGVSQSPRYKVAKRGQDVALRCDPISGHVSLFWYQQALGQGPEFLTYFQNEAQLDKSGLPSDRFFAERPEGSVSTLKIQRTQQEDSAVYLCASSLYGGRAYEQYFGPGTRLTVT.

This clone was counted between two and nine times. The chain couples TRBV7-2 to TRBJ1-2; TRBD1 matches at 7 bases. After removal of 7 bases from V and 8 bases from J, the junction contained 13 bases not matched to a gene. This CDR3 region has 14 residues. Germline lookup yields CDR1 SGHTA and CDR2 FQGNSA. CDR3 sequence (DNA): TGTGCCAGCAACCCCGGAGGGGGCGCATCCGGCTACACCTTC. This codes for CASNPGGGASGYTF.

The chain has TRBV7-3 and TRBJ2-3, with D uncertain. CDR3 length: 13 amino acids. Germline V gene data show CDR1 as SGHTA and CDR2 as FQGTGA. V lost 5 bases and J 4 bases, leaving 10 bases between the germline ends. As DNA, the CDR3 is TGTGCCAGCAGCCTAAAGACGGCAGATACGCAGTATTTT. This translates into CASSLKTADTQYF.